These 21 T cell receptor beta chains share one sample of origin, sequenced in a study of blood T cell repertoires in COVID-19. Method: immunoSEQ multiplex PCR; TCRdb's copy keeps in-frame clones and lacks some. The table shows about 18,000 clones, with roughly 87% occurring only once. Input material: peripheral blood. Receptor source: a man aged 50 to 59 with active COVID-19.

The chain employs TRBV6-1 and TRBJ2-5; a weak D match, TRBD1 (6 bases). Germline V CDR1 and CDR2: MNHNS, SASEGT. Trimming cost V 1 base and J 5 bases, with 17 bases left between them. The CDR3 is 16 residues long. CDR3: CASSEGYEGVGETQYF. CDR3 in DNA: TGTGCCAGCAGTGAAGGTTATGAGGGGGTAGGCGAGACCCAGTACTTC.

This chain uses TRBV27 with TRBJ1-4, with 10 positions matching TRBD1. Germline loops: CDR1 MNHEY, CDR2 SMNVEV (reference sequence). There are 15 residues in the CDR3. V gave up 1 base and J gave up 7 bases; unmatched junction bases: 3. The CDR3 is CASSLWTGGGEKLFF. The CDR3 coding sequence is TGTGCCAGCAGTTTATGGACAGGGGGAGGTGAAAAACTGTTTTTT.

The chain recombines TRBV3-1 (or the pseudogene TRBV3-2) with TRBJ1-2, with D uncertain. CDR1 is LGHDT, CDR2 YNNKEL, per germline (reference sequence). V shed 0 bases and J shed 7 bases, with 6 bases lying between them. The CDR3 covers 12 residues. The CDR3 sequence is CASSQDTSGYTF. The CDR3 DNA follows: TGTGCCAGCAGCCAAGATACTTCTGGCTACACCTTC.

The genes are TRBV11-2 and TRBJ1-1, with D maybe TRBD1 (5 bases). The CDR3 has 13 amino acids. V was cut by 4 bases and J by 3 bases, with 9 bases left in between. Germline V gives CDR1 SGHAT, CDR2 FQNNGV. The CDR3 here is CASSSRGYTEAFF. As DNA, the CDR3 is TGTGCCAGCAGCTCCCGGGGGTACACTGAAGCTTTCTTT.

The chain has TRBV18 and TRBJ2-7, with TRBD2 identical over 7 bases. The ends lost 0 bases at V and 7 bases at J; junction bases unmatched: 9. Germline CDR1 reads KGHSH; CDR2 reads LQKENI. This CDR3 has 15 residues. CDR3 nucleotide sequence: TGTGCCAGCTCACCACCGGAGGGAGGGCCTCGAGAGCAGTACTTC. Translating gives CASSPPEGGPREQYF. Supplemented by reference TRBV18 and TRBJ2-7, the full variable domain reads NAGVMQNPRHLVRRRGQEARLRCSPMKGHSHVYWYRQLPEEGLKFMVYLQKENIIDESGMPKERFSAEFPKEGPSILRIQQVVRGDSAAYFCASSPPEGGPREQYFGPGTRLTVT.

This chain links TRBV30 with TRBJ1-5; D gene ambiguous. CDR1 is GTSNPN and CDR2 is SVGIG in the germline V gene (reference sequence). The CDR3 runs 14 residues. Trimming pared 0 bases from V and 1 base from J, leaving 7 bases between. The CDR3 DNA reads TGTGCCTGGAGTGTACGAGTGAGCAATCAGCCCCAGCATTTT. Translating gives CAWSVRVSNQPQHF.

The rearrangement uses TRBV7-2 and TRBJ1-1; tentatively, D is TRBD1 (6 bases). This CDR3 has 13 residues. Germline V CDR1 and CDR2: SGHTA, FQGNSA. V was clipped by 6 bases and J by 0 bases, with 8 bases between them. The CDR3 spells CASSRGMNTEAFF. CDR3 nucleotides: TGTGCCAGCAGTAGGGGGATGAACACTGAAGCTTTCTTT.

The chain uses TRBV6-1 and TRBJ2-1, with D possibly TRBD2 on 5 matching bases. V shed 2 bases and J shed 8 bases, with 7 bases lying between them. Germline CDR1 is MNHNS and CDR2 is SASEGT. This CDR3 region has 12 residues. The CDR3 reads CASSEYGDEQFF. The CDR3 nucleotides are TGTGCCAGCAGTGAATACGGGGATGAGCAGTTCTTC.

This clone was seen just once. V gene TRBV5-6 combines with J gene TRBJ1-4; D remains ambiguous. CDR1 and CDR2 (germline): SGHDT, YYEEEE. CDR3 length: 14 residues. Deletions cut 3 bases from V and 6 bases from J, with 12 bases between. The CDR3 here is CASSSLVSHEKLFF. In nucleotides, the CDR3 is TGTGCCAGCAGCTCGTTAGTTAGTCATGAAAAACTGTTTTTT.

The chain is built from TRBV10-3 and TRBJ1-2; D is uncertain. Germline V gives CDR1 ENHRY, CDR2 SYGVKD. V gave up 0 bases and J gave up 8 bases, with 13 bases separating them. The CDR3 is 14 amino acids. The CDR3 DNA is TGTGCCATCAGTGAGTCCGACATTCGTCGGGGCTACACCTTC. The encoded protein is CAISESDIRRGYTF.

V gene TRBV19 combines with J gene TRBJ1-1; perhaps TRBD1 as D (5 bases). In germline, CDR1 is LNHDA, CDR2 SQIVND (reference sequence). Trimming left V 7 bases short and J 1 base short, with 19 bases between. The CDR3 runs to 16 residues. The CDR3 is CASTLQAPRKNTEAFF. Written as DNA, the CDR3 is TGTGCCAGTACTTTACAGGCCCCCAGAAAGAACACTGAAGCTTTCTTT.

This rearrangement joins TRBV27 to TRBJ2-7; a weak D match, TRBD2 (5 bases). V shed 3 bases and J shed 5 bases, with 11 bases lying between them. This CDR3 is built from 13 residues. Germline V lookup: CDR1 MNHEY, CDR2 SMNVEV (reference sequence). DNA of the CDR3: TGTGCCAGCAGTTTCGGACCCGGGGACGAGCAGTACTTC. Protein sequence: CASSFGPGDEQYF.

The genes are TRBV3-1 (or the pseudogene TRBV3-2) and TRBJ1-6; 8 bases line up with TRBD1. This CDR3 is 15 amino acids long. Germline V lookup: CDR1 LGHDT, CDR2 YNNKEL (reference sequence). V lost 6 bases and J lost 7; bases outside the gene matches: 8. CDR3 in amino acids: CASRSRTGRNSPLHF. Here the CDR3 DNA reads TGTGCCAGCAGATCCAGGACAGGGCGAAATTCACCCCTCCACTTT.

This clone turned up a few times. This chain uses TRBV5-1 with TRBJ1-2, with unresolved D. The CDR3 consists of 15 residues. Germline V CDR1 and CDR2: SGHRS, YFSETQ. The V and J ends lost 0 bases and 0 bases respectively, with 9 bases between them. The CDR3 region is CASSLDSSSNYGYTF. The CDR3 region has the DNA TGCGCCAGCAGCTTGGACAGCTCCTCTAACTATGGCTACACCTTC.

The sample holds one count of this clone. The chain combines TRBV19 with TRBJ1-1; tentative D call: TRBD1 (6 bases). V was shortened by 2 bases and J by 1 base, with 20 bases between the two germline ends. This CDR3 is 18 amino acids long. Per the germline V gene, CDR1 is LNHDA and CDR2 is SQIVND (reference sequence). CDR3: CASSIPELGGAANTEAFF. CDR3 sequence (DNA): TGTGCCAGTAGTATACCCGAACTAGGGGGGGCCGCGAACACTGAAGCTTTCTTT. The variable domain in full, with the rest retrieved from reference TRBV19 and TRBJ1-1, is DGGITQSPKYLFRKEGQNVTLSCEQNLNHDAMYWYRQDPGQGLRLIYYSQIVNDFQKGDIAEGYSVSREKKESFPLTVTSAQKNPTAFYLCASSIPELGGAANTEAFFGQGTRLTVV.

This chain joins TRBV29-1 and TRBJ1-4; D remains unclear. Germline assignment: CDR1 SQVTM and CDR2 ANQGSEA. V dropped 5 bases and J dropped 0 bases, with 10 bases sitting between them. This CDR3 region has 14 residues. CDR3 nucleotides: TGCAGCGTTTTACAGCAAACAACTAATGAAAAACTGTTTTTT. This codes for CSVLQQTTNEKLFF.

The rearrangement joins TRBV5-4 to TRBJ2-4, with a possible D match to TRBD1 (5 bases). The CDR3 is 15 amino acids. Trimming took off 0 bases at V and 2 bases at J, with 9 bases between the two ends. Germline V CDR1 and CDR2: SGHNT, YYREEE (reference sequence). Written as DNA, the CDR3 is TGTGCCAGCAGCTTGGAAGACAGTCCCAAAAACATTCAGTACTTC. Its translation: CASSLEDSPKNIQYF.

The chain joins TRBV28 to TRBJ2-1, with 8 positions matching TRBD1. CDR3 length equals 15 residues. From germline, CDR1 is MDHEN and CDR2 SYDVKM. V was clipped by 0 bases and J by 7 bases; unmatched bases: 5. This CDR3 reads CASSLWTGDGNEQFF. CDR3 nucleotide sequence: TGTGCCAGCAGTTTATGGACAGGGGATGGGAATGAGCAGTTCTTC.

This clone was observed a handful of times. CDR3 protein: CASTNSGANVLTF. CDR3 in DNA: TGTGCCAGCACAAACTCTGGGGCCAACGTCCTGACTTTC. The V gene is TRBV6-5, the J gene TRBJ2-6; D uncertain. V was pared by 7 bases and J by 0 bases, with 4 bases between. The germline gives CDR1 MNHEY, CDR2 SVGAGI. CDR3 length: 13 amino acids.

The chain uses TRBV4-3 and TRBJ2-5; no clear D. Matching the DNA end better, TRBJ2-7 makes the J call doubtful. The CDR3 has 14 residues. The V gene's germline CDR1 is LGHNA and CDR2 YSLEER. In nucleotides, the CDR3 is TGCGCCAGCAGCCAAAACAGCTTTTCCTACGAGCAGTACTTC. This codes for CASSQNSFSYEQYF.

The chain uses TRBV5-1 and TRBJ2-1; 14 positions agree with TRBD2. This CDR3 contains 17 residues. The germline V gene encodes CDR1 SGHRS and CDR2 YFSETQ. The ends lost 4 bases at V and 7 bases at J; junction bases unmatched: 10. CDR3 in DNA: TGCGCCAGCAGCCAGACTAGCGGGAGGGCTGCGGGGAATGAGCAGTTCTTC. Its protein is CASSQTSGRAAGNEQFF. The variable domain in full, completed from reference TRBV5-1 and TRBJ2-1, reads KAGVTQTPRYLIKTRGQQVTLSCSPISGHRSVSWYQQTPGQGLQFLFEYFSETQRNKGNFPGRFSGRQFSNSRSEMNVSTLELGDSALYLCASSQTSGRAAGNEQFFGPGTRLTVL.